This T cell receptor (beta chain) was identified during a study of blood T cell repertoires in COVID-19. Study details: Samples taken during acute and convalescent COVID-19 were collected in the United States, Italy and Spain.

Participants' own reports of clinical history determined their cohort assignment. In the authors' workflow: Estimation of nucleated cell counts relied on the amplification of reference gene primers. Sequencing was performed with immunoSEQ multiplex PCR; in TCRdb, only in-frame clones are kept and a portion is missing. The V and J calls and clone size were taken over from that table, and D and trimming were inferred from the DNA. The sample shows about 280,000 clones, nearly 90% of them seen only once. The sequence was obtained from a woman aged 18-30 years with acute COVID-19. Sequences were obtained from PBMCs or T cells enriched from blood (not recorded which).

CDR3 protein: CASSLTGGASTDTQYF. The DNA for the CDR3 is TGTGCCAGCAGCTTAACAGGCGGCGCTAGCACAGATACGCAGTATTTT. V gene TRBV11-2 combines with J gene TRBJ2-3; tentative D call: TRBD1 (5 bases). V lost 2 bases and J lost 0, with 12 bases in between. Per germline, CDR1 SGHAT and CDR2 FQNNGV. The CDR3 extends over 16 amino acids.